These 8 T cell receptor beta chains were sequenced from one sample in a study of shared clonotypes between healthy human individuals (dated by TCRdb to about 2020). Library preparation employed the immunoSEQ multiplex PCR assay. Sourced from immuneACCESS, this table was stored by TCRdb with only in-frame sequences that have V and J called. A share of the clones is absent; for the studies checked, an unresolved V gene accounts for under half, and the remainder has no known explanation. The sample table records approximately 2.5 million clones; 80% to 95% of these occur just once. Approximately 0.36% of the sample is held by the ten biggest clonotypes. Sequencing used naive CD4+ T cells from PBMCs. The sample's cell subset or site label is to be understood as: CD45RA+ positively selected. These TCRs come from a man between 18 and 29 years old in good health. Some clones in this sample may be carry-over from other donors' samples.

V gene TRBV30 combines with J gene TRBJ2-3, with D possibly being TRBD2 (6 bases). Germline CDR1 and CDR2: GTSNPN and SVGIG (reference sequence). The V gene lost 2 bases and the J gene lost 0 bases, with 9 bases spanning the gap. The CDR3 covers 14 residues. CDR3 DNA: TGTGCCTGGAGTAAAAGCGGGAGCACAGATACGCAGTATTTT. This codes for CAWSKSGSTDTQYF.

J is TRBJ2-4 and V is TRBV7-3; 8 bases match TRBD2. In germline, CDR1 is SGHTA, CDR2 FQGTGA. V lost 6 bases, J lost 9 bases, and 16 bases stayed unmatched. The CDR3 has 16 amino acids. The chain's CDR3 is CASSSGVAGSIGIQYF. The CDR3 DNA follows: TGTGCCAGCAGTTCCGGGGTAGCGGGATCGATCGGCATTCAGTACTTC. The whole variable domain, remainder taken from reference TRBV7-3 and TRBJ2-4, is GAGVSQTPSNKVTEKGKYVELRCDPISGHTALYWYRQSLGQGPEFLIYFQGTGAADDSGLPNDRFFAVRPEGSVSTLKIQRTERGDSAVYLCASSSGVAGSIGIQYFGAGTRLSVL.

This clone was counted a single time. CDR3 amino acids: CASSPGTGRYGYTF. CDR3 nucleotides: TGTGCCAGCAGCCCTGGGACGGGACGCTATGGCTACACCTTC. The chain is built from TRBV7-6 and TRBJ1-2; TRBD1 might be the D (5 bases). Trimming took off 5 bases at V and 4 bases at J, with 14 bases between the two ends. The V gene's germline CDR1 is SGHVS and CDR2 FNYEAQ. The CDR3 extends over 14 amino acids.

This chain joins TRBV27 and TRBJ1-2; possibly TRBD1 for D (6 bases). This CDR3 spans 13 amino acids. V was pared by 5 bases and J by 7 bases, with 14 bases between. Germline V gene data show CDR1 as MNHEY and CDR2 as SMNVEV (reference sequence). CDR3 coding DNA: TGTGCCAGCAGTCCACAGGGATTCAGTGGCTACACCTTC. Translated, it gives CASSPQGFSGYTF.

V and J are TRBV19 and TRBJ2-5; maybe TRBD1 (6 bases). This CDR3 contains 15 residues. Deletions cut 3 bases from V and 4 bases from J, with 15 bases between. CDR1 LNHDA and CDR2 SQIVND come from the germline V gene (reference sequence). CDR3 loop: CASSIGQGIPETQYF. CDR3 DNA: TGTGCCAGTAGTATCGGGCAGGGGATCCCAGAGACCCAGTACTTC.

This sequence joins TRBV11-1 and TRBJ2-1; maybe TRBD2 (6 bases). Deletions cut 5 bases from V and 9 bases from J, with 14 bases between. The CDR3 covers 13 residues. Germline loops: CDR1 SGHAT, CDR2 FQDESV (reference sequence). Here the CDR3 reads CASSPGGAGEQFF. The CDR3 DNA reads TGTGCCAGCAGCCCCGGGGGAGCGGGTGAGCAGTTCTTC.

V gene TRBV12-5 combines with J gene TRBJ1-5, with 9 bases identical to TRBD1. J lost 6 bases, V lost 5 bases, and 17 bases had no gene match. This CDR3 has 18 amino acids. Germline V gives CDR1 LGHNT, CDR2 FRNRAP. For the CDR3, the DNA is TGTGCTAGTGGTGCCATGTTCCTGGGGACAGGGTTGGTTCAGCCCCAGCATTTT. Residues: CASGAMFLGTGLVQPQHF.

V and J are TRBV11-1 and TRBJ2-1; D is unclear. CDR1 SGHAT and CDR2 FQDESV come from the germline V gene (reference sequence). The CDR3 extends over 13 amino acids. Deletions cut 5 bases from V and 6 bases from J, with 11 bases between. CDR3 bases: TGTGCCAGCAGCCCACAGAGCCCCAATGAGCAGTTCTTC. It codes for CASSPQSPNEQFF.